The source of this T cell receptor beta chain is a study of graft-versus-host responses after intestinal transplantation. The wider study: Those transplanted obtained multivisceral, liver-intestinal, or isolated intestinal grafts.

Sequencing was performed with immunoSEQ multiplex PCR; in TCRdb, only in-frame clones are kept and a portion is missing. The sample contains over 100,000 clones, around 92% of which appear only once. CDR3 size: 15 residues. V shed 8 bases and J 2 bases; nucleotides not matched to a gene: 8. The V gene's germline CDR1 is SNHLY and CDR2 FYNNEI. As regards this clone: Its antigen is not identified.

Findings and limits, study-wide: Analysis identified GvH clones in recipient marrow, with some appearing first in ileum or blood. Peak GvH clone levels in circulation were associated with early post-transplant HvG declines.

The sequence was obtained from a human donor who was the organ donor for an intestinal transplant. Sequenced material: unstimulated CD8+ T cells sorted from spleen or lymph node cells, taken before transplant. The gene calls are TRBV2 and TRBJ2-5, with TRBD1 identical over 10 bases. CDR3 in amino acids: CASDAGQGTQETQYF. The CDR3 region has the DNA TGTGCCAGCGACGCGGGACAGGGGACACAAGAGACCCAGTACTTC.